Sequencing of this T cell receptor beta chain was carried out in a study of human T cells and chemical hapten exposure. Study as a whole: Patients, chiefly female, had alopecia areata, totalis or universalis. Study-wide points: DPC sensitization produced no change in TCRs with frequency above 1 in 1000. Controls formed significantly fewer large CDR3 similarity clusters than expanded TCRs did.

This CDR3 contains 15 residues. V dropped 3 bases and J dropped 5 bases, with 19 bases sitting between them. Looked up from germline, CDR1 is SQVTM and CDR2 is ANQGSEA. Sample time point: pre-sensitization, week 0. Treatment in this sample: therapeutic diphenylcyclopropenone sensitization with weekly scalp DPC. This clonotype was recorded a few times. The antigen is unknown. TCRdb ran MiXCR on the RACE reads and lists one entry per CDR3 protein. The repertoire holds about 98,000 distinct CDR3 sequences, with 10% to 12% as singletons. The starting material was whole blood, obtained in connection with sensitization to the hapten diphenylcyclopropenone (DPC). The chain couples TRBV29-1 to TRBJ1-2; D possibly corresponds to TRBD1 (5 bases). The origin of this receptor is a woman aged 55-69 years with alopecia areata. Some clones in this sample may be carry-over from other donors' samples. CDR3 region: CSVDSGAGTGYGYTF. CDR3 DNA sequence: TGCAGCGTTGATTCCGGGGCAGGGACTGGGTATGGCTACACCTTC.